The 23 T cell receptor beta chains given below trace back to one sample, sequenced in a study of cytomegalovirus exposure and HLA in healthy donors. PCR amplification relied on 60 Vbeta primers (plus 13 Jbeta primers). The table came from immunoSEQ multiplex PCR; TCRdb's copy has only in-frame clones and leaves some out. The sample contains some 180,000 clones, about nine tenths of which appear only once. The sample comprised PBMCs. These receptors were taken from a boy younger than 10 in good health and CMV-seronegative.

V usage is TRBV9 and J usage is TRBJ1-6; tentatively, D is TRBD1 (5 bases). V lost 0 bases to trimming and J lost 6 bases, with 10 bases between them. The CDR3 spans 15 residues. From germline, CDR1 is SGDLS and CDR2 YYNGEE. The CDR3 here is CASSVGGAINSPLHF. The DNA for the CDR3 is TGTGCCAGCAGCGTAGGCGGGGCCATTAATTCACCCCTCCACTTT.

In DNA form, the CDR3 reads TGCGCCAGCAGCTCACGTCCCGGGACAGGGTTGGGGGGGAGTGAGCAGTTCTTC. It specifies CASSSRPGTGLGGSEQFF. The V call is TRBV4-1, the J call TRBJ2-1; 9 bases align to TRBD1. Trimming took 5 bases from V and 9 from J; bases not matched to a gene: 20. The CDR3 totals 18 residues. The germline V gene has CDR1 MGHRA and CDR2 YSYEKL.

The chain recombines TRBV10-3 with TRBJ2-2, with D unresolved. Trimming removed 0 bases from V and 13 bases from J, with 15 bases in between. CDR1 and CDR2 (germline): ENHRY, SYGVKD. The CDR3 runs 14 residues. CDR3 amino acids: CAISESFSQKRLFF. The CDR3 DNA follows: TGTGCCATCAGTGAGTCGTTCAGTCAAAAGCGGCTGTTTTTT.

The chain is built from TRBV29-1 and TRBJ2-7; tentatively, D is TRBD2 (6 bases). CDR1 is SQVTM, CDR2 ANQGSEA, per germline. The ends were cut back, 6 bases at V and 2 bases at J, with 17 bases in the middle. CDR3 size: 14 residues. CDR3 DNA: TGCAGCGTCCGGCACAGGACGGGAGCCTACGAGCAGTACTTC. As protein: CSVRHRTGAYEQYF.

The rearrangement links TRBV12-5 to TRBJ2-1; 14 positions match TRBD2. The CDR3 contains 15 residues. Germline-derived CDR1 and CDR2 are LGHNT and FRNRAP. Trimming at V came to 6 bases and at J to 8 bases, leaving 6 bases not matched to a gene. The CDR3 sequence is CASGYGTSGSYEQFF. The CDR3 coding sequence is TGTGCTAGTGGCTACGGGACTAGCGGGAGTTATGAGCAGTTCTTC.

The V call is TRBV4-2, the J call TRBJ2-7, with 7 bases that match TRBD2. There are 16 residues in the CDR3. Germline V gives CDR1 LGHNA, CDR2 YNFKEQ. J was trimmed by 3 bases and V by 0 bases; bases with no gene match: 8. Written as DNA, the CDR3 is TGTGCCAGCAGCCAAGAAAGAGGCGGGGGTTTCTACGAGCAGTACTTC. Protein sequence: CASSQERGGGFYEQYF.

The rearrangement links TRBV19 to TRBJ1-1, with a tentative D call TRBD1 (5 bases). V lost 3 bases and J 0 bases, leaving 11 bases between the germline ends. Germline V lookup: CDR1 LNHDA, CDR2 SQIVND (reference sequence). CDR3 size: 15 residues. The CDR3 loop is CASSIGPGMNTEAFF. In DNA, the CDR3 is TGTGCCAGTAGTATCGGGCCAGGGATGAACACTGAAGCTTTCTTT. The full variable domain, with the rest looked up from reference TRBV19 and TRBJ1-1, is DGGITQSPKYLFRKEGQNVTLSCEQNLNHDAMYWYRQDPGQGLRLIYYSQIVNDFQKGDIAEGYSVSREKKESFPLTVTSAQKNPTAFYLCASSIGPGMNTEAFFGQGTRLTVV.

The V and J genes are TRBV30 and TRBJ1-2, with TRBD1 identical over 7 bases. Germline assignment: CDR1 GTSNPN and CDR2 SVGIG (reference sequence). The CDR3 contains 12 residues. V lost 3 bases and J lost 6; bases outside the gene matches: 4. The CDR3 here is CAWSQGVNGYTF. The DNA for the CDR3 is TGTGCCTGGAGCCAGGGGGTGAATGGCTACACCTTC. Variable domain in full (rest from reference TRBV30 and TRBJ1-2): SQTIHQWPATLVQPVGSPLSLECTVEGTSNPNLYWYRQAAGRGLQLLFYSVGIGQISSEVPQNLSASRPQDRQFILSSKKLLLSDSGFYLCAWSQGVNGYTFGSGTRLTVV.

The chain combines TRBV30 with TRBJ1-5, with 10 bases matching TRBD1. The length of the CDR3 is 16 residues. With 2 bases clipped from V and 2 bases from J, the junction kept 6 bases outside the gene matches. Germline loops: CDR1 GTSNPN, CDR2 SVGIG (reference sequence). For the CDR3, the DNA is TGTGCCTGGAGTAGGGACAGGGGAGGAGGCAATCAGCCCCAGCATTTT. Translated, it gives CAWSRDRGGGNQPQHF.

The V gene is TRBV7-9, the J gene TRBJ2-1; D is unresolved. CDR1 is SEHNR and CDR2 is FQNEAQ in the germline V gene (reference sequence). The CDR3 is 13 amino acids. V was trimmed by 5 bases and J by 4 bases, leaving 9 bases between them. The CDR3 spells CASSPLSYNEQFF. In nucleotides, the CDR3 is TGTGCCAGCAGCCCCCTTTCGTACAATGAGCAGTTCTTC.

The chain combines TRBV18 with TRBJ1-2; D uncertain. The ends were cut back, 0 bases at V and 0 bases at J, with 8 bases in the middle. The CDR3 contains 15 residues. Germline values: CDR1 KGHSH, CDR2 LQKENI. The CDR3 is CASSPPAGPNYGYTF. CDR3 DNA sequence: TGTGCCAGCTCACCACCGGCGGGCCCTAACTATGGCTACACCTTC.

The rearrangement joins TRBV5-8 to TRBJ2-5, with 9 bases identical to TRBD1. The J call is uncertain, as TRBJ2-7 better fits the DNA end. CDR1 is SGHTS, CDR2 YDEGEE, per germline. The CDR3 length is 16 residues. The CDR3 DNA reads as TGTGCCAGCAGCCCGTACGGGACAGGGAGCTCCTACGAGCAGTACTTC. It codes for CASSPYGTGSSYEQYF.

This chain connects TRBV5-6 to TRBJ1-5, with D possibly being TRBD1 (6 bases). CDR1 and CDR2 (germline): SGHDT, YYEEEE. Trimming removed 1 base at V and 6 bases at J, with 11 bases between. The CDR3 spans 14 residues. This CDR3 is CASSLSDRTQPQHF. DNA of the CDR3: TGTGCCAGCAGCTTGTCGGACAGAACTCAGCCCCAGCATTTT.

This chain connects TRBV2 to TRBJ1-2, with no clear D. Germline V gene data show CDR1 as SNHLY and CDR2 as FYNNEI. The length of the CDR3 is 12 residues. Trimming removed 2 bases from V and 5 bases from J, with 6 bases in between. This CDR3 reads CASSEPGYGYTF. CDR3 DNA: TGTGCCAGCAGTGAACCCGGGTATGGCTACACCTTC. Full variable domain (remainder filled in from reference TRBV2 and TRBJ1-2): EPEVTQTPSHQVTQMGQEVILRCVPISNHLYFYWYRQILGQKVEFLVSFYNNEISEKSEIFDDQFSVERPDGSNFTLKIRSTKLEDSAMYFCASSEPGYGYTFGSGTRLTVV.

The CDR3 loop is CASSTGAYEQYF. The CDR3 coding sequence is TGCGCCAGCAGCACAGGGGCCTACGAGCAGTACTTC. The V and J genes are TRBV5-1 and TRBJ2-7, with TRBD1 matching over 7 bases. Trimming took 4 bases from V and 2 from J; bases not matched to a gene: 0. The CDR3 totals 12 residues. The germline CDR1 and CDR2 sequences are SGHRS and YFSETQ.

CDR3 region: CASSFAGLSYGYTF. The CDR3 coding sequence is TGTGCCAGCAGTTTCGCAGGGCTCTCCTATGGCTACACCTTC. J is TRBJ1-2 and V is TRBV27, with D possibly matching TRBD1 (5 bases). The CDR3 has 14 amino acids. CDR1 MNHEY and CDR2 SMNVEV come from the germline V gene (reference sequence). Trimming left V 3 bases short and J 4 bases short, with 12 bases between.

This clone was seen only a few times. The V call is TRBV7-9, the J call TRBJ1-1; a weak D match, TRBD1 (6 bases). V was shortened by 4 bases and J by 1 base, with 10 bases between the two germline ends. Germline CDR1 and CDR2: SEHNR and FQNEAQ (reference sequence). CDR3 length equals 14 residues. The chain's CDR3 is CASSSGQPNTEAFF. The CDR3 bases are TGTGCCAGCAGCTCAGGACAGCCGAACACTGAAGCTTTCTTT.

This clone was found once. Compared with germline, one end of the junction differs, possibly owing to a read error. In the same sample, other DNA sequences code for this CDR3. The V and J genes are TRBV4-2 and TRBJ2-2, with TRBD2 identical over 12 bases. Germline loops: CDR1 LGHNA, CDR2 YNFKEQ. The CDR3 loop spans 18 amino acids. CDR3 sequence reads: CASSQDRLAGDPAGELFF. DNA for the CDR3: TGTGCCAGCAGCCAAGATAGACTAGCGGGAGACCCTGCCGGGGAGCTGTTCTTT.

This clone was counted a single time. V usage is TRBV5-1 and J usage is TRBJ2-5, with D perhaps TRBD2 (6 bases). Germline V lookup: CDR1 SGHRS, CDR2 YFSETQ. V was trimmed by 0 bases and J by 4 bases, leaving 19 bases between them. The CDR3 has 17 residues. CDR3 sequence (DNA): TGCGCCAGCAGCTTGGGGGTAGTTAGAAGGGGAGGAGAGACCCAGTACTTC. Protein: CASSLGVVRRGGETQYF.

The rearrangement links TRBV29-1 to TRBJ1-3; D uncertain. CDR1 is SQVTM and CDR2 is ANQGSEA in the germline V gene. This CDR3 contains 11 residues. Trimming pared 7 bases from V and 1 base from J, leaving 5 bases between. CDR3 region: CSAPSGNTIYF. CDR3 coding DNA: TGCAGCGCCCCTTCTGGAAACACCATATATTTT.

The chain recombines TRBV27 with TRBJ1-4, with D maybe TRBD1 (5 bases). The CDR3 runs 16 residues. Trimming shortened V by 3 bases and J by 6 bases, and 17 bases separated the two germline ends. Per the germline V gene, CDR1 is MNHEY and CDR2 is SMNVEV (reference sequence). CDR3 coding DNA: TGTGCCAGCAGTTTGTCATTCCGGGGGTGGGATGAAAAACTGTTTTTT. Its protein is CASSLSFRGWDEKLFF.

V usage is TRBV28 and J usage is TRBJ2-7, with TRBD1 matching 8 bases. The V gene's germline CDR1 is MDHEN and CDR2 SYDVKM. J gave up 5 bases and V 4 bases, and 7 bases lay outside the gene matches. There are 14 residues in the CDR3. CDR3 amino acids: CASSSSGGFNEQYF. DNA for the CDR3: TGTGCCAGCAGTTCTTCAGGGGGCTTCAACGAGCAGTACTTC.

This sequence joins TRBV2 and TRBJ1-1, with unresolved D. The length of the CDR3 is 13 residues. Trimming took off 5 bases at V and 0 bases at J, with 7 bases between the two ends. From germline, CDR1 is SNHLY and CDR2 FYNNEI. CDR3 coding DNA: TGTGCCAGCAGTAAACAGTTGAACACTGAAGCTTTCTTT. Translated, it gives CASSKQLNTEAFF.